These T cell receptor beta chains were read from a single sample in a study of Ad26.COV2.S vaccination and SARS-CoV-2 variants. Libraries were prepared by immunoSEQ multiplex PCR; TCRdb keeps only in-frame clonotypes and omits some of them. This table holds about 420,000 clones, roughly 88% found once. Sample: peripheral blood, taken in a trial of Ad26.COV2.S vaccine versus placebo. These receptors all stem from a person between 18 and 60 years old who received the Ad26.COV2.S COVID-19 vaccine or a placebo. Both conserved end residues are part of each CDR3. D genes are given only for firm matches. A row's size may be missing; if present it is once, few, many or a size class.

>NA|TRBJ1-2|NA|TRBV4-3
CASSQLTGPYGYTF
TGCGCCAGCAGCCAACTAACAGGGCCCTATGGCTACACCTTC
>NA|TRBJ2-5|TRBD2|TRBV9
CASTPNPSGETQYF
TGTGCCAGCACTCCTAATCCTAGCGGCGAGACCCAGTACTTC
>NA|TRBJ1-5|NA|TRBV3-1/TRBV3-2
CASSQDRGGNQPQHF
TGTGCCAGCAGCCAAGATCGGGGGGGCAATCAGCCCCAGCATTTT
>NA|TRBJ1-1|NA|TRBV29-1
CSVDSGNTEAFF
TGCAGCGTTGATTCCGGGAACACTGAAGCTTTCTTT
>NA|TRBJ2-5|NA|TRBV6-5
CASSYSRSRETQYF
TGTGCCAGCAGTTACTCAAGGTCCCGAGAGACCCAGTACTTC
>NA|TRBJ2-7|TRBD1|TRBV5-1
CASSTTGTYEQYF
TGCGCCAGCAGCACGACAGGGACCTACGAGCAGTACTTC
>NA|TRBJ2-7|NA|TRBV6-5
CASSSRTANRYEQYF
TGTGCCAGCAGTTCAAGGACAGCTAACCGGTACGAGCAGTACTTC
>NA|TRBJ1-5|NA|TRBV21-1
CASSKGGRQGLASNQPQHF
TGTGCCAGCAGCAAAGGGGGGAGGCAGGGGCTAGCTAGCAATCAGCCCCAGCATTTT
>NA|TRBJ1-2|TRBD1|TRBV24-1
CATSDPGMPQGNNDGYTF
TGTGCCACCAGTGATCCCGGCATGCCACAGGGGAATAATGATGGCTACACCTTC
>NA|TRBJ1-1|NA|TRBV18
CASSYGGAEAFF
TGTGCCAGCTCATATGGTGGCGCGGAAGCTTTCTTT
>NA|TRBJ1-5|NA|TRBV4-1
CASSQGAGINQPQHF
TGCGCCAGCAGCCAAGGTGCAGGGATCAATCAGCCCCAGCATTTT
>NA|TRBJ1-2|NA|TRBV4-3
CASSQHDSTGYGYTF
TGCGCCAGCAGCCAACACGACAGCACCGGATATGGCTACACCTTC
>NA|TRBJ2-7|NA|TRBV2
CASGARGSYEQYF
TGTGCCAGCGGGGCAAGGGGGAGCTACGAGCAGTACTTC
>NA|TRBJ2-1|TRBD2|TRBV7-9
CASSLVLRGESSNEQFF
TGTGCCAGCAGCTTAGTACTTCGGGGGGAATCCTCCAATGAGCAGTTCTTC
>NA|TRBJ2-7|TRBD2|TRBV4-3
CASSQDFGGGREQYF
TGCGCCAGCAGCCAAGATTTCGGGGGGGGCCGCGAGCAGTACTTC
>NA|TRBJ1-1|TRBD1|TRBV18
CASSPRVSGQSMNTEAFF
TGTGCCAGCTCACCCAGGGTTTCGGGACAGTCCATGAACACTGAAGCTTTCTTT
>NA|TRBJ1-3|NA|TRBV5-5
CASSLVASSGNTIYF
TGTGCCAGCAGCTTGGTTGCGAGCTCTGGAAACACCATATATTTT
>once|TRBJ2-2|TRBD2|TRBV11-2
CASSRLAGNTGELFF
TGTGCCAGCAGCCGACTAGCGGGGAACACCGGGGAGCTGTTTTTT
>NA|TRBJ1-4|NA|TRBV30
CAWNPEGDEKLFF
TGTGCCTGGAACCCCGAGGGGGATGAAAAACTGTTTTTT
>NA|TRBJ1-5|TRBD1|TRBV9
CASNEQGAQEPQHF
TGTGCCAGCAACGAGCAGGGGGCGCAGGAGCCCCAGCATTTT
>NA|TRBJ2-2|TRBD2|TRBV5-6
CASSLGLAGSYTGELFF
TGTGCCAGCAGCTTGGGACTAGCGGGGTCCTACACCGGGGAGCTGTTTTTT
>NA|TRBJ1-3|NA|TRBV19
CASRLRDTLPGNTIYF
TGTGCCAGTAGACTCCGGGACACCCTGCCTGGAAACACCATATATTTT
>NA|TRBJ2-1|TRBD1|TRBV3-1/TRBV3-2
CASSQAGQGRDEQFF
TGTGCCAGCAGCCAAGCGGGACAGGGGCGGGATGAGCAGTTCTTC
>NA|TRBJ2-3|TRBD2|TRBV7-3
CASSLTGYGTMGEDTQYF
TGTGCCAGCAGCTTAACAGGCTACGGGACTATGGGTGAAGATACGCAGTATTTT
>NA|TRBJ2-1|NA|TRBV5-6
CASSLWAYNEQFF
TGTGCCAGCAGCTTATGGGCCTACAATGAGCAGTTCTTC
>NA|TRBJ2-7|NA|TRBV20-1
CSALQYEQYF
TGCAGTGCCCTACAGTACGAGCAGTACTTC
>NA|TRBJ1-4|NA|TRBV30
CAWSVSFLSATNEKLFF
TGTGCCTGGAGTGTATCTTTCCTATCTGCAACTAATGAAAAACTGTTTTTT
>NA|TRBJ2-7|TRBD1|TRBV28
CASSFILGQGLYEQYF
TGTGCCAGCAGTTTCATACTGGGACAGGGGTTATACGAGCAGTACTTC
>NA|TRBJ2-7|NA|TRBV7-2
CASSPRTGRDGEQYF
TGTGCCAGCAGCCCACGGACAGGGAGGGACGGGGAGCAGTACTTC
>NA|TRBJ2-1|TRBD2|TRBV7-2
CASSKGLAVNEQFF
TGTGCCAGCAGCAAGGGACTAGCGGTTAATGAGCAGTTCTTC
>NA|TRBJ2-7|TRBD1|TRBV24-1
CATSGPGGWYEQYF
TGTGCCACCAGTGGCCCAGGGGGTTGGTACGAGCAGTACTTC
>NA|TRBJ2-5|NA|TRBV4-1
CASSQRDTSETQYF
TGCGCCAGCAGCCAAAGAGATACATCCGAGACCCAGTACTTC
>NA|TRBJ2-1|TRBD2|TRBV4-1
CASSETSGGDEQFF
TGCGCCAGCAGCGAGACTAGCGGGGGAGACGAGCAGTTCTTC
>NA|TRBJ2-2|TRBD1|TRBV7-3
CASSPNAGTGSTGELFF
TGTGCCAGCAGCCCAAACGCCGGGACAGGGTCCACCGGGGAGCTGTTTTTT
>NA|TRBJ1-1|TRBD1|TRBV6-4
CASRVSGQGGTEAFF
TGTGCCAGCAGAGTCTCCGGACAGGGAGGGACTGAAGCTTTCTTT
>NA|TRBJ2-5|TRBD1|TRBV7-9
CASSFVGTGETQYF
TGTGCCAGCAGCTTTGTTGGGACAGGGGAGACCCAGTACTTC
>NA|TRBJ1-4|TRBD1|TRBV6-2/TRBV6-3
CASSSEWDRTEKLFF
TGTGCCAGCAGTTCCGAATGGGACAGGACTGAAAAACTGTTTTTT
>NA|TRBJ2-1|NA|TRBV7-3
CASSFSPTGSYNEQFF
TGTGCCAGCAGCTTCTCCCCTACGGGATCCTACAATGAGCAGTTCTTC
>NA|TRBJ1-1|NA|TRBV4-1
CASSQEVKDTEAFF
TGCGCCAGCAGCCAAGAGGTAAAGGACACTGAAGCTTTCTTT
>NA|TRBJ1-6|NA|TRBV11-2
CASSQARGSPPLHF
TGTGCCAGCAGCCAAGCGCGAGGGTCACCACCCCTCCACTTT
>NA|TRBJ2-7|NA|TRBV7-9
CASSLGRNEQYF
TGTGCCAGCAGCTTAGGCAGAAACGAGCAGTACTTC
>once|TRBJ2-7|NA|TRBV2
CASSDMAQRFYEQYF
TGTGCCAGCAGTGATATGGCCCAGAGATTCTACGAGCAGTACTTC
>NA|TRBJ2-3|NA|TRBV6-5
CASCRGGPTDTQYF
TGTGCCAGCTGCCGAGGGGGTCCAACAGATACGCAGTATTTT
>NA|TRBJ2-1|TRBD2|TRBV19
CASSPASGGAQGVFF
TGTGCCAGTAGTCCGGCTAGCGGGGGGGCCCAAGGGGTGTTCTTC
>once|TRBJ1-5|NA|TRBV6-2/TRBV6-3
CASSPAGGLQPQHF
TGTGCCAGCAGCCCCGCGGGGGGGCTGCAGCCCCAGCATTTT
>NA|TRBJ1-4|NA|TRBV5-8
CASSLRGRSKLFF
TGTGCCAGCAGCTTGAGGGGCAGGTCAAAACTGTTTTTT
>NA|TRBJ1-6|TRBD1|TRBV9
CASSPRDRRYSPLHF
TGTGCCAGCAGCCCCCGGGACAGGCGATATTCACCCCTCCACTTT
>NA|TRBJ2-2|TRBD1|TRBV5-8
CASRLIQGAGTGELFF
TGTGCCAGCAGGCTTATACAGGGGGCTGGAACCGGGGAGCTGTTTTTT
>NA|TRBJ2-1|NA|TRBV7-2
CASSYSGAQWQFF
TGTGCCAGCAGCTACTCCGGGGCCCAATGGCAGTTCTTC
>NA|TRBJ1-3|NA|TRBV7-6
CASSLEWGSGNTIYF
TGTGCCAGCAGCTTAGAATGGGGTTCTGGAAACACCATATATTTT
>once|TRBJ1-3|NA|TRBV9
CASSVVPHTGSGNTIYF
TGTGCCAGCAGCGTAGTTCCTCATACAGGCTCTGGAAACACCATATATTTT
>NA|TRBJ2-5|TRBD2|TRBV11-2
CASSPGGAGGPFWTQYF
TGTGCCAGCAGCCCTGGAGGTGCGGGGGGCCCCTTTTGGACCCAGTACTTC